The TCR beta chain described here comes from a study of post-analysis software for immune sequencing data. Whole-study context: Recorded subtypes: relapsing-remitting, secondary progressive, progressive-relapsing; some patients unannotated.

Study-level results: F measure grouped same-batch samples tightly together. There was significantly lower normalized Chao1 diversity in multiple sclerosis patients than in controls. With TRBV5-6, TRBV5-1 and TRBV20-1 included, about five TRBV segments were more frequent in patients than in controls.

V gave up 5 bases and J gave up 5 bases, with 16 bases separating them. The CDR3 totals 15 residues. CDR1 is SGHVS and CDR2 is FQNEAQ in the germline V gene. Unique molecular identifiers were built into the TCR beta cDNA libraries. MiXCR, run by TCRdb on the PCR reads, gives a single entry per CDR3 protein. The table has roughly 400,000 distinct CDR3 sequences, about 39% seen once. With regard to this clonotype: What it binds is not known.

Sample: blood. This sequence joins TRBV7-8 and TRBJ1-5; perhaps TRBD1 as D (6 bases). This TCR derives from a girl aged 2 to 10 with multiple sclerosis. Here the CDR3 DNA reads TGTGCCAGCAGCCGGGAGTGGGGGGCGTATCAGCCCCAGCATTTT. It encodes CASSREWGAYQPQHF.